Listed below are T cell receptor beta chains from one sample, sequenced in a study of shared clonotypes between healthy human individuals. The table came from immunoSEQ multiplex PCR; TCRdb's copy has only in-frame clones and leaves some out. The profile shows under 600,000 clones, around 81% of them singletons. Sample: PBMCs. The receptors were sampled from a woman between 40 and 55 years old in good health. Some clones in this sample may be carry-over from other donors' samples. The CDR3 runs from the conserved cysteine through the conserved F or W. D genes are given only for firm matches. Clone size is stated in some rows and not others, as once, few, many or a class when expanded.

D gene,V gene,J gene,clone size,CDR3 protein,CDR3 DNA
NA,TRBV30,TRBJ2-1,NA,CAWSVFGPRPDNEQFF,TGTGCCTGGAGTGTTTTCGGTCCTCGTCCCGACAATGAGCAGTTCTTC
TRBD2,TRBV7-8,TRBJ2-1,NA,CASSIGTSGSHEQFF,TGTGCCAGCAGCATAGGGACTAGCGGGAGCCATGAGCAGTTCTTC
TRBD1,TRBV18,TRBJ2-5,NA,CASSGQGQETQYF,TGTGCCAGCTCGGGACAGGGTCAAGAGACCCAGTACTTC
TRBD1,TRBV19,TRBJ2-3,NA,CASSIGQGESTDTQYF,TGTGCCAGTAGTATAGGACAGGGAGAGAGCACAGATACGCAGTATTTT
TRBD1,TRBV30,TRBJ2-1,NA,CAWTPSVGTGPFF,TGTGCCTGGACCCCCTCGGTGGGGACAGGCCCGTTCTTC
NA,TRBV7-9,TRBJ1-5,NA,CASSLAGAVQPQHF,TGTGCCAGCAGCTTAGCGGGGGCTGTTCAGCCCCAGCATTTT
NA,TRBV7-8,TRBJ2-6,once,CASSLVEVGANVLTF,TGTGCCAGCAGCTTAGTCGAGGTTGGGGCCAACGTCCTGACTTTC
NA,TRBV2,TRBJ1-1,NA,CASLPVGRGEAFF,TGTGCCAGCCTACCGGTCGGGAGGGGTGAAGCTTTCTTT
NA,TRBV19,TRBJ1-1,NA,CASKQSMNTEAFF,TGTGCCAGTAAGCAGAGCATGAACACTGAAGCTTTCTTT
NA,TRBV6-1,TRBJ2-1,NA,CASSEAPVTGSANEQFF,TGTGCCAGCAGTGAAGCGCCCGTTACAGGGTCCGCCAATGAGCAGTTCTTC
NA,TRBV2,TRBJ1-5,NA,CASSERVRPQPQHF,TGTGCCAGCAGTGAAAGGGTCCGGCCCCAGCCCCAGCATTTT
TRBD2,TRBV7-9,TRBJ2-2,NA,CASSPSGIITGELFF,TGTGCCAGCAGTCCTAGCGGGATAATTACCGGGGAGCTGTTTTTT
NA,TRBV4-1,TRBJ2-2,NA,CASSSLRGTGELFF,TGCGCCAGCAGCTCATTACGGGGCACCGGGGAGCTGTTTTTT
NA,TRBV5-6,TRBJ2-7,NA,CASTYYVRAPYEQYF,TGTGCCAGCACCTATTATGTTAGGGCACCCTACGAGCAGTACTTC
TRBD2,TRBV4-3,TRBJ2-3,once,CASSQKLALSTDTQYF,TGCGCCAGCAGCCAAAAACTAGCGCTTAGCACAGATACGCAGTATTTT
NA,TRBV5-8,TRBJ1-1,NA,CASSPGPPKENTEAFF,TGTGCCAGCAGCCCCGGACCGCCTAAGGAGAACACTGAAGCTTTCTTT
TRBD1,TRBV7-2,TRBJ1-4,NA,CASSLDRESEKLFF,TGTGCCAGCAGCTTGGACAGGGAAAGTGAAAAACTGTTTTTT
NA,TRBV7-3,TRBJ1-2,NA,CASSPTGTEGYTF,TGTGCCAGCAGCCCCACCGGGACTGAGGGCTACACCTTC